This T cell receptor beta chain was sequenced for a study of Ad26.COV2.S vaccination and SARS-CoV-2 variants. Germline V gene sequence: CDR1 LNHNV, CDR2 YYDKDF (reference sequence). CDR3 size: 11 residues. The V gene lost 1 base and the J gene lost 6 bases, with 0 bases spanning the gap. Assay: immunoSEQ multiplex PCR; the TCRdb copy retains only in-frame clones and omits some. The sample lists about 350,000 clones; about 88% were seen once. As for treatment: about 20 received Ad26.COV2.S at low or high dose, single or two shots; several received placebo; per-sample allocation not given. All samples were drawn on day 63, counting from the first vaccine or placebo injection.

The chain employs TRBV15 and TRBJ2-2; D gene unclear. The input for sequencing was peripheral blood, taken in a trial of Ad26.COV2.S vaccine versus placebo. This receptor was taken from a person aged 18-65 years who received the Ad26.COV2.S COVID-19 vaccine or a placebo. This CDR3 reads CATSRAGELFF. CDR3 DNA sequence: TGTGCCACCAGCAGAGCCGGGGAGCTGTTTTTT.